A selection of T cell receptor beta chains follows, all from one sample in a study of OX40 agonist ivuxolimab in advanced cancers. Libraries were prepared by immunoSEQ multiplex PCR; TCRdb keeps only in-frame clonotypes and omits some of them. The sample has about 22,000 clones; about 88% are singletons. Material: CD4+ or CD8+ T cells sorted from blood, obtained in a trial of the OX40 agonist ivuxolimab. The source is an adult with an advanced solid tumor such as melanoma, head and neck, liver or kidney cancer. The CDR3 runs from the conserved cysteine through the conserved F or W. The D gene is left open where the match is weak. Rows give clone size only sometimes, using once, few, many, or a class for an expanded clone.

abundance	v_gene	d_gene	j_gene	len	CDR3nt	CDR3aa
NA	TRBV7-9	NA	TRBJ1-1	12	TGTGCCAGCAGCCCGGGATCGGCTGAAGCTTTCTTT	CASSPGSAEAFF
NA	TRBV7-8	NA	TRBJ1-1	13	TGTGCCAGCAGCACCGGCCCGAACACTGAAGCTTTCTTT	CASSTGPNTEAFF
NA	TRBV7-9	NA	TRBJ2-3	14	TGTGCCAGCAGCTTCAACCCAGGCACAGATACGCAGTATTTT	CASSFNPGTDTQYF
NA	TRBV9	TRBD2	TRBJ2-5	15	TGTGCCAGCAGCGTTTGGACTAGCGGGGAAGAGACCCAGTACTTC	CASSVWTSGEETQYF
NA	TRBV10-3	TRBD1	TRBJ1-5	16	TGTGCCATCAGTGAGTCGAGGACAGGTAGCAATCAGCCCCAGCATTTT	CAISESRTGSNQPQHF
once	TRBV7-8	NA	TRBJ2-7	15	TGTGCCAGCAGCTTCTCCCTAACGGCTTCCTACGAGCAGTACTTC	CASSFSLTASYEQYF
once	TRBV5-4	TRBD1	TRBJ2-7	14	TGTGCCAGCAGCCCCGGGACAGGGGCCTACGAGCAGTACTTC	CASSPGTGAYEQYF
once	TRBV21-1	NA	TRBJ2-2	14	TGTGCCAGCAGCCTAGGAGAGCTAGTAGGGGAGCTGTTTTTT	CASSLGELVGELFF
NA	TRBV29-1	NA	TRBJ2-7	13	TGCAGCGTCTACGGTACAGCGGGCTACGAGCAGTACTTC	CSVYGTAGYEQYF
once	TRBV10-2	NA	TRBJ2-7	12	TGCGCCAGCAGCTCAGGAAGCTACGAGCAGTACTTC	CASSSGSYEQYF
NA	TRBV6-5	NA	TRBJ1-2	13	TGTGCCAGCAGTGACGGACACTCCTATGGCTACACCTTC	CASSDGHSYGYTF
NA	TRBV27	TRBD2	TRBJ2-1	14	TGTGCCAGCAGAGGCCTAGCGGTATACAATGAGCAGTTCTTC	CASRGLAVYNEQFF
NA	TRBV27	NA	TRBJ2-7	16	TGTGCCAGCAGTTTATCGTTGGGGTCCTACTCCTACGAGCAGTACTTC	CASSLSLGSYSYEQYF
NA	TRBV9	NA	TRBJ1-3	14	TGTGCCAGCGAATCAGGGGAGCCTGGAAACACCATATATTTT	CASESGEPGNTIYF
NA	TRBV30	NA	TRBJ1-5	15	TGTGCCTGGAGTCTGGCGGGGGCGAGCAATCAGCCCCAGCATTTT	CAWSLAGASNQPQHF
once	TRBV9	NA	TRBJ2-7	14	TGTGCCAGCAGCTTGATGGGTGGCCCAGGCGAGCAGTACTTC	CASSLMGGPGEQYF
NA	TRBV7-9	NA	TRBJ2-1	17	TGTGCCAGCAGCTCCAAGGGGCGGACAGTTATTTACAATGAGCAGTTCTTC	CASSSKGRTVIYNEQFF
NA	TRBV7-9	TRBD2	TRBJ2-5	16	TGTGCCAGCAGCCGCTGGACTAGCGGGGGTCAAGAGACCCAGTACTTC	CASSRWTSGGQETQYF
NA	TRBV5-6	TRBD1	TRBJ2-1	14	TGTGCCAGCAGCTCCCGACAGGGGTACACTGAGCAGTTCTTC	CASSSRQGYTEQFF
few	TRBV27	NA	TRBJ2-7	11	TGTGCCAGCAGAGACTCCTACGAGCAGTACTTC	CASRDSYEQYF
NA	TRBV15	NA	TRBJ2-2	17	TGTGCCACCAGCAGGCGGCTAAATAACCTGAACACCGGGGAGCTGTTTTTT	CATSRRLNNLNTGELFF
NA	TRBV7-9	NA	TRBJ2-7	11	TGTGCCAGCAGCTCAGGGAACGAGCAGTACTTC	CASSSGNEQYF
NA	TRBV11-2	NA	TRBJ2-7	16	TGTGCCAGCAGCTTAGTAACCCGGGGGTTCTCCTACGAGCAGTACTTC	CASSLVTRGFSYEQYF
once	TRBV14	NA	TRBJ2-2	13	TGTGCCAGCAGCCAATTCAGCACCGGGGAGCTGTTTTTT	CASSQFSTGELFF
NA	TRBV6-5	NA	TRBJ2-3	13	TGTGCCAGCAGTTACTCGGGAGTTGATACGCAGTATTTT	CASSYSGVDTQYF
NA	TRBV7-9	NA	TRBJ1-2	12	TGTGCCAGCGGGGACTTTAACTATGGCTACACCTTC	CASGDFNYGYTF
NA	TRBV27	NA	TRBJ2-7	12	TGTGCCAGCAGTTCCTACTCCTACGAGCAGTACTTC	CASSSYSYEQYF
once	TRBV7-2	NA	TRBJ1-2	14	TGTGCCAGCAGCCTGAGCCCGTCGGGCTATGGCTACACCTTC	CASSLSPSGYGYTF
NA	TRBV6-6	NA	TRBJ1-2	14	TGTGCCAGCAGCCCCCTGGGGGGCTTCTATGGCTACACCTTC	CASSPLGGFYGYTF
NA	TRBV27	TRBD2	TRBJ2-7	15	TGTGCCAGCAGTCAGGGACTAGCGGGAGTCTACGAGCAGTACTTC	CASSQGLAGVYEQYF
NA	TRBV30	NA	TRBJ2-1	10	TGTGCCTGGAGTGTACGAGAGCAGTTCTTC	CAWSVREQFF
NA	TRBV20-1	NA	TRBJ2-1	10	TGCAGTGCTAGGGACCGCTGGCAGTTCTTC	CSARDRWQFF
NA	TRBV7-6	TRBD1	TRBJ1-2	14	TGTGCCAGCAGCTTAGACGGGACAGCCTATGGCTACACCTTC	CASSLDGTAYGYTF
NA	TRBV28	NA	TRBJ1-2	18	TGTGCCAGCAGTTTGTCGAGCCGAGGCCGAGGATTTAACTATGGCTACACCTTC	CASSLSSRGRGFNYGYTF
NA	TRBV9	NA	TRBJ2-1	17	TGTGCCAGCAGCGTAGGATTAGGAGGGCAGCAAGACAATGAGCAGTTCTTC	CASSVGLGGQQDNEQFF
NA	TRBV28	NA	TRBJ2-3	15	TGTGCCAGCAGACCCGGACAGTTCGGCACAGATACGCAGTATTTT	CASRPGQFGTDTQYF
NA	TRBV28	TRBD1	TRBJ1-2	12	TGTGCCAGCAGTCAAAGGTCAGGGGGACGCACCTTC	CASSQRSGGRTF
NA	TRBV13	TRBD2	TRBJ2-2	13	TGTGCCAGCAGCCCAGGACTAGTCGGGGAGCTGTTTTTT	CASSPGLVGELFF
NA	TRBV5-1	TRBD1	TRBJ2-1	14	TGCGCCAGCAGACAAGGGGGCGGGTTCGATGAGCAGTTCTTC	CASRQGGGFDEQFF
NA	TRBV4-3	NA	TRBJ2-7	13	TGCGCCAGCAGCCAGGCGGGGGCGGGGGAGCAGTACTTC	CASSQAGAGEQYF
NA	TRBV29-1	TRBD2	TRBJ2-1	15	TGCAGCGTTGACCTAGCGGGAGGATCCTACAATGAGCAGTTCTTC	CSVDLAGGSYNEQFF
NA	TRBV28	TRBD2	TRBJ2-7	16	TGTGCCGGAAGGAAGGTTCGAGCGGGGGGGCAATACGAGCAGTACTTC	CAGRKVRAGGQYEQYF
NA	TRBV9	NA	TRBJ1-2	14	TGTGCCAGCAGCGTAGATCTCGGAAGCTATGGCTACACCTTC	CASSVDLGSYGYTF
NA	TRBV4-3	TRBD2	TRBJ2-1	15	TGCGCCAGCTCGAAGACGGGAGCGGGATACAATGAGCAGTTCTTC	CASSKTGAGYNEQFF
once	TRBV25-1	NA	TRBJ2-7	14	TGTGCCAGCAGTCCACAGGGTTGGTCCTACGAGCAGTACTTC	CASSPQGWSYEQYF
NA	TRBV5-4	TRBD2	TRBJ2-1	14	TGTGCCAGCAGCTGGGGGGGGACTAGCTATGAGCAGTTCTTC	CASSWGGTSYEQFF
NA	TRBV4-1	TRBD2	TRBJ2-2	13	TGCGCCAGCAGCCAGGCAGCGGGGGGGGAGCTGTTTTTT	CASSQAAGGELFF
NA	TRBV21-1	NA	TRBJ1-5	13	TGTGCCAGCACACAGGGAATCGGGCAGCCCCAGCATTTT	CASTQGIGQPQHF
NA	TRBV19	NA	TRBJ1-6	13	TGTGCCAGTAGTACCTCCCTCGCCGCACCCCTCCACTTT	CASSTSLAAPLHF
once	TRBV7-9	NA	TRBJ1-1	15	TGTGCCAGCAGCTGGTACTTGGGGCCGGTTCGTAGAGCTTTCTTT	CASSWYLGPVRRAFF
NA	TRBV4-3	NA	TRBJ1-1	15	TGCGCCAGCAGCCAAGAGATAGGTTTAAACACTGAAGCTTTCTTT	CASSQEIGLNTEAFF
few	TRBV7-2	NA	TRBJ2-3	15	TGTGCCAGCAGCCGAAGGGTCAAGGGCACAGATACGCAGTATTTT	CASSRRVKGTDTQYF
NA	TRBV6-5	TRBD1	TRBJ2-3	15	TGTGCCAGCAGTTGGGGACAGGGGAGCACAGATACGCAGTATTTT	CASSWGQGSTDTQYF
NA	TRBV7-9	TRBD1	TRBJ2-1	12	TGTGCCAGCAGCCAGGACAGGTCTAGTGGGTTCTTC	CASSQDRSSGFF
NA	TRBV7-9	NA	TRBJ1-4	15	TGTGCCAGCAGCTTATTAACCGGGACGGGTGAAAAACTGTTTTTT	CASSLLTGTGEKLFF
NA	TRBV9	TRBD2	TRBJ2-1	18	TGTGCCAGCAGCGGGGGACTAGCGGGAGTAAAGTGGTTCAATGAGCAGTTCTTC	CASSGGLAGVKWFNEQFF
NA	TRBV28	TRBD2	TRBJ2-3	16	TGTGCCAGCAGTTTATCGGTGGGGGGGACCACAGATACGCAGTATTTT	CASSLSVGGTTDTQYF
NA	TRBV19	NA	TRBJ1-1	14	TGTGCCAGTAGTATCTCAGGGACGTTCACTGAAGCTTTCTTT	CASSISGTFTEAFF
NA	TRBV13	TRBD1	TRBJ1-5	16	TGTGCCAGCAGTTTTGGGACAGGCGGGCGAAATCAGCCCCAGCATTTT	CASSFGTGGRNQPQHF